The 16 T cell receptor beta chains given below trace back to one sample, sequenced in a study of T cell responses to AZD1222 COVID-19 vaccine. Sequencing was performed with immunoSEQ multiplex PCR; in TCRdb, only in-frame clones are kept and a portion is missing. The sample shows over 100,000 clones, 85% to 90% of them seen only once. The starting material was peripheral blood, obtained on day 0 of AZD1222 vaccination. Receptors were obtained from an adult in good health.

The chain is built from TRBV18 and TRBJ1-4; no definite D call. The CDR3 is 13 amino acids. Trimming took 4 bases from V and 7 from J, leaving 10 bases between them. Looked up from germline, CDR1 is KGHSH and CDR2 is LQKENI. CDR3 residues: CASSQGLIEKLFF. The CDR3 DNA is TGTGCCAGCTCACAGGGTCTGATTGAAAAACTGTTTTTT.

This clone was recorded once. V is TRBV25-1 and J is TRBJ1-6; a weak D match, TRBD1 (5 bases). Germline CDR1 is MGHDK and CDR2 is SYGVNS. Trimming pared 4 bases from V and 15 bases from J, leaving 13 bases between. This CDR3 spans 12 amino acids. The CDR3 is CASSGVWGLLHF. CDR3 coding DNA: TGTGCCAGCAGTGGGGTTTGGGGACTCCTCCACTTT.

V gene TRBV14 combines with J gene TRBJ2-3, with D maybe TRBD1 (6 bases). The V and J ends lost 4 bases and 7 bases respectively, with 15 bases between them. CDR3 length equals 14 residues. Germline V CDR1 and CDR2: SGHDN, FVKESK. The CDR3 DNA reads as TGTGCCAGCAGCCCTCAACAGGGTCTGAATACGCAGTATTTT. Its protein is CASSPQQGLNTQYF. The variable domain in full, with the rest retrieved from reference TRBV14 and TRBJ2-3, is EAGVTQFPSHSVIEKGQTVTLRCDPISGHDNLYWYRRVMGKEIKFLLHFVKESKQDESGMPNNRFLAERTGGTYSTLKVQPAELEDSGVYFCASSPQQGLNTQYFGPGTRLTVL.

This chain links TRBV21-1 with TRBJ2-7; the D call in the table, TRBD2, was not verified against the DNA. TRBV21-1 is recorded as a pseudogene. This CDR3 comprises 8 residues. In DNA form, the CDR3 reads TGTGCCAGCAGCTCGCCTAATTTC. As protein: CASSSPNF.

The gene calls are TRBV6-5 and TRBJ1-2; 10 bases are shared with TRBD1. CDR1 and CDR2 (germline): MNHEY, SVGAGI. The CDR3 has 14 residues. The ends lost 6 bases at V and 5 bases at J; junction bases unmatched: 6. CDR3 DNA sequence: TGTGCCAGCAGGTCGGACAGGGGGGGGTATGGCTACACCTTC. The encoded protein is CASRSDRGGYGYTF.

This clone has a single count. The chain links TRBV4-3 to TRBJ1-2; no definite D call. CDR3 length: 14 residues. Germline-derived CDR1 and CDR2 are LGHNA and YSLEER. V was pared by 1 base and J by 5 bases, with 11 bases between. The CDR3 region is CASSQGLQTYGYTF. The DNA for the CDR3 is TGCGCCAGCAGCCAAGGGCTCCAGACGTATGGCTACACCTTC.

The V gene is TRBV2, the J gene TRBJ1-1; D is perhaps TRBD1 (5 bases). The germline V gene has CDR1 SNHLY and CDR2 FYNNEI. The CDR3 is 13 amino acids. Deletions cut 9 bases from V and 2 bases from J, with 13 bases between. CDR3 in amino acids: CARLLRGNTEAFF. For the CDR3, the DNA is TGTGCCAGGTTACTTAGGGGCAACACTGAAGCTTTCTTT.

The chain carries TRBV27 and TRBJ2-4; the match to TRBD2 covers 10 bases. Germline V gene sequence: CDR1 MNHEY, CDR2 SMNVEV (reference sequence). Trimming took 5 bases from V and 5 from J; bases not matched to a gene: 3. The CDR3 contains 14 residues. This chain's CDR3 is CASSHLAGENIQYF. CDR3 DNA: TGTGCCAGCAGTCATCTAGCGGGGGAAAACATTCAGTACTTC.

This chain links TRBV5-4 with TRBJ1-1; weak D call: TRBD1 (6 bases). Germline-derived CDR1 and CDR2 are SGHNT and YYREEE (reference sequence). V lost 3 bases and J lost 4, with 16 bases in between. This CDR3 region has 15 residues. The CDR3 region is CASSYPRGAGTEAFF. CDR3 sequence (DNA): TGTGCCAGCAGCTACCCAAGGGGGGCGGGCACTGAAGCTTTCTTT.

The rearrangement links TRBV13 to TRBJ2-4; no firm D call. CDR3 length: 14 amino acids. Trimming removed 2 bases at V and 0 bases at J, with 5 bases between. CDR1 PRHDT and CDR2 FYEKMQ come from the germline V gene (reference sequence). The CDR3 DNA sequence: TGTGCCAGCAGCTTACAAGGAGCCAAAAACATTCAGTACTTC. As protein: CASSLQGAKNIQYF.

The gene calls are TRBV3-1 (or the pseudogene TRBV3-2) and TRBJ2-5; D uncertain. This CDR3 is built from 15 residues. Germline CDR1 and CDR2: LGHDT and YNNKEL (reference sequence). Trimming removed 4 bases from V and 2 bases from J, with 14 bases in between. The CDR3 coding sequence is TGTGCCAGCAGCCTTGGGGAAGGTGGGCAAGAGACCCAGTACTTC. Encoded protein: CASSLGEGGQETQYF.

This clone has a single count. J is TRBJ1-2 and V is TRBV27; perhaps TRBD1 as D (5 bases). The germline V gene has CDR1 MNHEY and CDR2 SMNVEV (reference sequence). V was trimmed by 7 bases and J by 4 bases, leaving 22 bases between them. The CDR3 consists of 16 residues. The CDR3 DNA is TGTGCCAGCAAAACAGTAAGCTCGGCCAGGGCCTATGGCTACACCTTC. This encodes CASKTVSSARAYGYTF.

The rearrangement joins TRBV7-9 to TRBJ2-3, with D tentatively TRBD2 (6 bases). Germline CDR1 SEHNR, CDR2 FQNEAQ (reference sequence). The V end was cut by 4 bases, the J end by 2 bases, with 10 bases between. The CDR3 totals 14 residues. The CDR3 protein is CASSSGVYTDTQYF. The CDR3 bases are TGTGCCAGCAGCTCGGGGGTTTACACAGATACGCAGTATTTT.

As concerns this clone: Other nucleotide sequences in the sample specify the same CDR3. V and J are TRBV9 and TRBJ1-3, with a tentative D call TRBD1 (5 bases). Deletions cut 0 bases from V and 0 bases from J, with 7 bases between. The CDR3 extends over 15 amino acids. The germline CDR1 and CDR2 sequences are SGDLS and YYNGEE. The CDR3 region is CASSVAGLSGNTIYF. The DNA for the CDR3 is TGTGCCAGCAGCGTAGCAGGGCTCTCTGGAAACACCATATATTTT.

The chain couples TRBV18 to TRBJ1-4; D unclear. Trimming removed 2 bases at V and 0 bases at J, with 13 bases between. CDR1 is KGHSH, CDR2 LQKENI, per germline. There are 17 residues in the CDR3. The CDR3 reads CASSPNPGLATNEKLFF. The CDR3 DNA is TGTGCCAGCTCACCAAACCCGGGCCTAGCAACTAATGAAAAACTGTTTTTT.

The chain joins TRBV19 to TRBJ1-1; D remains ambiguous. Germline-derived CDR1 and CDR2 are LNHDA and SQIVND (reference sequence). The V gene lost 3 bases and the J gene lost 1 base, with 12 bases spanning the gap. The CDR3 contains 15 residues. This CDR3 is CASSMVASQNTEAFF. The CDR3 DNA sequence: TGTGCCAGTAGTATGGTTGCCAGCCAGAACACTGAAGCTTTCTTT. Full variable domain (rest looked up from reference TRBV19 and TRBJ1-1): DGGITQSPKYLFRKEGQNVTLSCEQNLNHDAMYWYRQDPGQGLRLIYYSQIVNDFQKGDIAEGYSVSREKKESFPLTVTSAQKNPTAFYLCASSMVASQNTEAFFGQGTRLTVV.